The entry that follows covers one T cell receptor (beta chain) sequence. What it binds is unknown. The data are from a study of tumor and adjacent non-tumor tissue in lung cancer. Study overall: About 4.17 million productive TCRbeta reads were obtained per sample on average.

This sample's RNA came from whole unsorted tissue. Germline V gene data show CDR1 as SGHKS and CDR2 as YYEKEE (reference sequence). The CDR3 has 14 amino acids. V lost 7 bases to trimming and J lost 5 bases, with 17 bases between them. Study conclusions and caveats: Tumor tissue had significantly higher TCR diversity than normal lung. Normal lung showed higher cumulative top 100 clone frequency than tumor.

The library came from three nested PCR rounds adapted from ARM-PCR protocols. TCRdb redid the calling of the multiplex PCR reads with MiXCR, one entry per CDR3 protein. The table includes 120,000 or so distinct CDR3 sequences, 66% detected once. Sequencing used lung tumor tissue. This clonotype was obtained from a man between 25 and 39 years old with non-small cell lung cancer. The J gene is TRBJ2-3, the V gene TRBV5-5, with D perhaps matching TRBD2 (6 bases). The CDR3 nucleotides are TGTGCCAGCGGTGGAGGGCAGGGCATAGATACGCAGTATTTT. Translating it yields CASGGGQGIDTQYF.